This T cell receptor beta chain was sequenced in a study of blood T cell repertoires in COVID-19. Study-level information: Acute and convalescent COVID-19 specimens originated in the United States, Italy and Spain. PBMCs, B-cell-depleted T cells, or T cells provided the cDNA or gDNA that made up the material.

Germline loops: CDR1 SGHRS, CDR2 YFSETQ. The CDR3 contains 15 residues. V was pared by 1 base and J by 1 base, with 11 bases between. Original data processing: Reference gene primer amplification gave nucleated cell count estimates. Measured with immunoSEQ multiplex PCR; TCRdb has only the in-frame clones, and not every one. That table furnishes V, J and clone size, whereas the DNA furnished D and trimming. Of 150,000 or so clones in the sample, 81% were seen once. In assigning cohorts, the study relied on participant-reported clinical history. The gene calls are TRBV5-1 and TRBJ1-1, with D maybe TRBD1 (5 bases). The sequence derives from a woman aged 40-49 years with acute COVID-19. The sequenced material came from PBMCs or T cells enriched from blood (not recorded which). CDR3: CASSLIAGTNTEAFF. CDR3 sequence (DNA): TGCGCCAGCAGCTTGATAGCGGGGACGAACACTGAAGCTTTCTTT.